Below, 12 T cell receptor beta chains from the same sample are listed, as sequenced in a study of T cells in Graves' hyperthyroidism and ophthalmopathy. RNA transcripts were the template for amplifying TCR beta CDR3 regions. Researchers ran a first-round RT-PCR on the TCR CDR3 using the HTBI primer set. MiXCR, run by TCRdb on the multiplex PCR reads, gives a single entry per CDR3 protein. This sample yields approximately 410,000 distinct CDR3 sequences, of which 14% to 15% are seen a single time; roughly 13% belongs to the top ten. The specimen was blood. The receptors were sampled from a man in his late teens or twenties with Graves' ophthalmopathy.

This clonotype has only a few counts. This chain connects TRBV19 to TRBJ2-3; D remains ambiguous. Trimming left V 1 base short and J 6 bases short, with 8 bases between. Germline V gene data show CDR1 as LNHDA and CDR2 as SQIVND (reference sequence). The CDR3 consists of 13 residues. The chain's CDR3 is CASSIGAGDTQYF. The CDR3 nucleotides are TGTGCCAGTAGTATAGGAGCCGGGGATACGCAGTATTTT.

This clonotype has a count of ten or more. The V and J genes are TRBV7-3 and TRBJ2-1; D perhaps matches TRBD2 (5 bases). The length of the CDR3 is 15 residues. Germline V gene lookup returns CDR1 SGHTA and CDR2 FQGTGA. Trimming removed 0 bases at V and 4 bases at J, with 10 bases between. CDR3 nucleotide sequence: TGTGCCAGCAGCTTAACTAGGGAGAGGTACAATGAGCAGTTCTTC. Its translation: CASSLTRERYNEQFF.

V is TRBV6-1 and J is TRBJ1-6; D not certain. V gave up 0 bases and J gave up 8 bases, with 8 bases separating them. The CDR3 contains 14 residues. The germline gives CDR1 MNHNS, CDR2 SASEGT. CDR3 sequence (DNA): TGTGCCAGCAGTGAAGCCGACGCCTATTCACCCCTCCACTTT. As protein: CASSEADAYSPLHF.

The chain recombines TRBV4-1 with TRBJ2-7; possibly TRBD2 for D (6 bases). The ends were cut back, 0 bases at V and 0 bases at J, with 12 bases in the middle. The CDR3 totals 16 residues. Germline V CDR1 and CDR2: MGHRA, YSYEKL. The CDR3 DNA sequence: TGCGCCAGCAGCCAAGATAGGGACGGGGGCTCCTACGAGCAGTACTTC. Its protein product is CASSQDRDGGSYEQYF.

This clonotype was found many times. This sequence joins TRBV5-1 and TRBJ2-1; TRBD2 aligns across 7 bases. With V trimmed by 0 bases and J by 3 bases, 9 bases remained unmatched. CDR3 length: 17 amino acids. Germline loops: CDR1 SGHRS, CDR2 YFSETQ. The CDR3 DNA reads TGCGCCAGCAGCTTGGGTCTAGCGGTTGATTACTACAATGAGCAGTTCTTC. Translation gives CASSLGLAVDYYNEQFF.

The CDR3 loop reads CASSVGWQGEQYF. The CDR3, as DNA: TGTGCCAGCAGCGTAGGGTGGCAGGGCGAGCAGTACTTC. This chain uses TRBV9 with TRBJ2-7, with D maybe TRBD1 (5 bases). Germline V gene sequence: CDR1 SGDLS, CDR2 YYNGEE. The CDR3 covers 13 residues. V lost 0 bases to trimming and J lost 6 bases, with 10 bases between them.

Ten or more counts support this clonotype. The junction departs from the called germline gene at one end, perhaps through a read error. This chain links TRBV5-1 with TRBJ2-1; 8 bases line up with TRBD2. CDR1 and CDR2 from the germline V gene are SGHRS and YFSETQ. CDR3 length: 15 residues. The CDR3 DNA is TGTGCCAGCAGCTTAGAAGCGGGAGTAGGCAATGAGCAGTTCTTC. This gives the protein CASSLEAGVGNEQFF.

The chain recombines TRBV29-1 with TRBJ1-2; D is undetermined. Trimming took off 3 bases at V and 2 bases at J, with 7 bases between the two ends. The CDR3 extends over 12 amino acids. Germline V CDR1 and CDR2: SQVTM, ANQGSEA. The CDR3 region has the DNA TGCAGCGTTGATATAGGGAACTATGGCTACACCTTC. Translated: CSVDIGNYGYTF.

The table lists this clonotype with a count of one. A read error may be the cause here, since a much bigger clone is one base away. This rearrangement joins TRBV6-1 to TRBJ2-7, with TRBD2 matching over 11 bases. Germline V CDR1 and CDR2: MNHNS, SASEGT. The V gene end was trimmed by 6 bases and the J gene end by 4 bases; junction bases not matched to a gene: 14. The CDR3 loop spans 17 amino acids. The chain's CDR3 is CASRSGTSGAGLYEQYF. The CDR3 DNA reads as TGTGCCAGCAGGTCCGGGACTAGCGGAGCGGGTCTTTACGAGCAGTACTTC.

This clonotype was recorded a few times. V gene TRBV7-9 combines with J gene TRBJ2-1; TRBD1 matches at 8 bases. V lost 4 bases and J lost 8; bases outside the gene matches: 4. The CDR3 runs to 13 residues. Germline lookup yields CDR1 SEHNR and CDR2 FQNEAQ (reference sequence). The CDR3 DNA follows: TGTGCCAGCAGCTGGACAGGGATGGATGAGCAGTTCTTC. Its translation: CASSWTGMDEQFF. Full variable domain (remainder filled in from reference TRBV7-9 and TRBJ2-1): DTGVSQNPRHKITKRGQNVTFRCDPISEHNRLYWYRQTLGQGPEFLTYFQNEAQLEKSRLLSDRFSAERPKGSFSTLEIQRTEQGDSAMYLCASSWTGMDEQFFGPGTRLTVL.

This clonotype was recorded many times. The chain uses TRBV24-1 and TRBJ1-1, with D unclear. This CDR3 has 13 amino acids. The germline CDR1 and CDR2 sequences are KGHDR and SFDVKD. The ends were cut back, 4 bases at V and 3 bases at J, with 8 bases in the middle. The CDR3 coding sequence is TGTGCCACCAGTGACGAAGGACACACTGAAGCTTTCTTT. Its translation: CATSDEGHTEAFF.

V gene TRBV19 combines with J gene TRBJ1-6; a weak D match, TRBD1 (5 bases). Per germline, CDR1 LNHDA and CDR2 SQIVND (reference sequence). Trimming took off 6 bases at V and 8 bases at J, with 17 bases between the two ends. The CDR3 has 15 amino acids. This CDR3 reads CASSDTGEGHSPLHF. The CDR3 DNA sequence: TGTGCCAGTAGCGACACGGGGGAGGGGCATTCACCCCTCCACTTT.